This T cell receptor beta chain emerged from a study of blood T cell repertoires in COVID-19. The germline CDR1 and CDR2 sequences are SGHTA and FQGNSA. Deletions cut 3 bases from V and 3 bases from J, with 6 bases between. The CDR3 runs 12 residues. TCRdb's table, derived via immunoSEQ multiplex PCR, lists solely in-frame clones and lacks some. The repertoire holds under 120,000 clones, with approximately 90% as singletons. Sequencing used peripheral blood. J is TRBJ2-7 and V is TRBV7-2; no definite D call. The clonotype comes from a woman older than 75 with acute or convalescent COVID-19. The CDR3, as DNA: TGTGCCAGCAGCTTTCCGGGCTACGAGCAGTACTTC. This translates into CASSFPGYEQYF.